The 27 T cell receptor beta chains presented below share a single source sample, sequenced in a study of T-cell reconstitution after alpha-beta-depleted transplantation in children. As it was prepared, the TCRbeta library received unique molecular identifiers. TCRdb redid the calling of the PCR reads with MiXCR, one entry per CDR3 protein. The table shows approximately 98,000 distinct CDR3 sequences, with about 6% occurring only once. The sample in question was PBMCs, mostly from graft donor cells, obtained 360 days after TCRalphabeta/CD19-depleted stem cell transplant. The receptor source for this set is a male patient aged 2-10 years who had a stem cell transplant for acute lymphoblastic leukemia, so the T cells may come from the graft donor.

This clonotype was seen a handful of times. The chain is built from TRBV5-1 and TRBJ1-5; D is perhaps TRBD1 (6 bases). The germline V gene encodes CDR1 SGHRS and CDR2 YFSETQ. CDR3 length: 15 residues. Trimming left V 4 bases short and J 0 bases short, with 11 bases between. The CDR3 here is CASSIGGYSNQPQHF. DNA for the CDR3: TGCGCCAGCAGCATAGGGGGATATAGCAATCAGCCCCAGCATTTT.

This clonotype showed up many times. The V gene is TRBV6-1, the J gene TRBJ2-5; D is perhaps TRBD2 (5 bases). Germline lookup yields CDR1 MNHNS and CDR2 SASEGT. V lost 6 bases and J lost 4, with 12 bases in between. CDR3 length: 13 residues. The CDR3: CASSGVRAETQYF. DNA for the CDR3: TGTGCCAGCAGCGGGGTCCGGGCAGAGACCCAGTACTTC.

This clonotype was observed at least ten times. This sequence joins TRBV6-1 and TRBJ2-7; D gene uncertain. With 3 bases removed from V and 2 bases from J, the gap between germline ends came to 8 bases. CDR1 is MNHNS, CDR2 SASEGT, per germline. The CDR3 is 13 residues long. CDR3 in amino acids: CASSDWGPYEQYF. The CDR3 DNA reads as TGTGCCAGCAGTGACTGGGGTCCCTACGAGCAGTACTTC.

This clonotype was seen many times. This chain joins TRBV29-1 and TRBJ2-7; D is uncertain. Germline V gene sequence: CDR1 SQVTM, CDR2 ANQGSEA. Trimming removed 0 bases at V and 0 bases at J, with 9 bases between. This CDR3 has 14 amino acids. CDR3 DNA sequence: TGCAGCGTTGAAGACAGGTCAAGCTCCTACGAGCAGTACTTC. It codes for CSVEDRSSSYEQYF.

The chain uses TRBV5-1 and TRBJ2-6, with a weak D call TRBD1 (6 bases). The CDR3 runs to 18 residues. V was trimmed by 2 bases and J by 0 bases, leaving 15 bases between them. Germline-derived CDR1 and CDR2 are SGHRS and YFSETQ. The CDR3 nucleotides read TGCGCCAGCAGCTTTAGGACAGAGCCACTCTCTGGGGCCAACGTCCTGACTTTC. This encodes CASSFRTEPLSGANVLTF. Combining the CDR3 with reference TRBV5-1 and TRBJ2-6 gives the whole variable domain KAGVTQTPRYLIKTRGQQVTLSCSPISGHRSVSWYQQTPGQGLQFLFEYFSETQRNKGNFPGRFSGRQFSNSRSEMNVSTLELGDSALYLCASSFRTEPLSGANVLTFGAGSRLTVL.

This clonotype was observed many times. Written as DNA, the CDR3 is TGTGCCAGCAGTCTCTACAGGGGGACAGATACGCAGTATTTT. Protein sequence: CASSLYRGTDTQYF. The chain carries TRBV27 and TRBJ2-3, with 8 bases fitting TRBD1. The junction had 4 bases not matched to a gene; V was cut back by 5 bases and J by 3 bases. The germline V gene has CDR1 MNHEY and CDR2 SMNVEV (reference sequence). The CDR3 has 14 residues.

This clonotype was recorded at least ten times. This chain joins TRBV25-1 and TRBJ1-1; D may be TRBD1 (5 bases). Per the germline V gene, CDR1 is MGHDK and CDR2 is SYGVNS. V lost 5 bases and J lost 3, with 10 bases in between. This CDR3 has 13 residues. This CDR3 reads CASSQTGDTEAFF. In DNA, the CDR3 is TGTGCCAGCAGTCAAACGGGGGACACTGAAGCTTTCTTT.

The sample holds many counts of this clonotype. The J gene is TRBJ2-1, the V gene TRBV12-5; the D is unclear. Per germline, CDR1 LGHNT and CDR2 FRNRAP. The CDR3 extends over 13 amino acids. Deletions cut 5 bases from V and 7 bases from J, with 12 bases between. The chain's CDR3 is CASGPDHLNEQFF. CDR3 in DNA: TGTGCTAGTGGTCCGGACCACCTGAATGAGCAGTTCTTC.

This clonotype turned up a few times. The gene calls are TRBV28 and TRBJ1-6; 8 bases fit TRBD1. The ends lost 6 bases at V and 7 bases at J; junction bases unmatched: 11. Germline loops: CDR1 MDHEN, CDR2 SYDVKM. CDR3 length equals 16 residues. The CDR3 loop reads CASRTDRVATNSPLHF. For the CDR3, the DNA is TGTGCCAGCAGGACGGACAGGGTAGCGACAAATTCACCCCTCCACTTT.

This chain links TRBV6-1 with TRBJ1-1; D is unclear. Trimming removed 1 base at V and 0 bases at J, with 12 bases between. The germline V gene has CDR1 MNHNS and CDR2 SASEGT. CDR3 size: 16 residues. The CDR3, as DNA: TGTGCCAGCAGTGAAGTTCCGGTCTTCATGAACACTGAAGCTTTCTTT. Translation: CASSEVPVFMNTEAFF.

This clonotype has at least ten counts. The J gene is TRBJ2-2, the V gene TRBV29-1; 7 nucleotides align to TRBD1. Germline loops: CDR1 SQVTM, CDR2 ANQGSEA. The CDR3 covers 16 residues. The V gene end was trimmed by 0 bases and the J gene end by 4 bases; junction bases not matched to a gene: 8. The CDR3 region has the DNA TGCAGCGTTGAAGATAGAGGACAGGACGGCACCGGGGAGCTGTTTTTT. It specifies CSVEDRGQDGTGELFF.

The table lists this clonotype with a few counts. The J gene is TRBJ2-1, the V gene TRBV4-1; the D is unclear. CDR3 length: 13 amino acids. Germline-derived CDR1 and CDR2 are MGHRA and YSYEKL. The CDR3 DNA reads TGCGCAAGCCAGGAGAGCTCCTACAATGAGCAGTTCTTC. Translating it yields CASQESSYNEQFF.

This clonotype has only a few counts. The chain links TRBV20-1 to TRBJ2-2; D is unclear. The CDR3 loop spans 14 amino acids. The germline V and J ends were trimmed by 5 bases and 4 bases, with 14 bases remaining between them. Germline V gene data show CDR1 as DFQATT and CDR2 as SNEGSKA (reference sequence). This chain's CDR3 is CSALTESRTGELFF. Written as DNA, the CDR3 is TGCAGTGCTCTAACGGAAAGCCGCACCGGGGAGCTGTTTTTT.

Many counts were recorded for this clonotype. V usage is TRBV12-3 or TRBV12-4 and J usage is TRBJ2-1, with unresolved D. CDR3 length: 13 amino acids. V lost 5 bases and J 8 bases, leaving 13 bases between the germline ends. CDR3 amino acids: CASSPLGSDEQFF. The CDR3 DNA reads TGTGCCAGCAGTCCGCTGGGAAGCGATGAGCAGTTCTTC.

Many counts were recorded for this clonotype. Here the CDR3 DNA reads TGTGCCAGCGAGAAGGGACTAGCGGGGGTGAAGACCCAGTACTTC. It codes for CASEKGLAGVKTQYF. This rearrangement joins TRBV2 to TRBJ2-5, with TRBD2 matching over 14 bases. This CDR3 contains 15 residues. Losses at the gene ends were 8 bases for V and 6 bases for J; bases not matched to a gene: 8. Germline CDR1 is SNHLY and CDR2 is FYNNEI.

To note about this clonotype: Likely a read error: the CDR3 ends without its conserved phenylalanine or tryptophan. This sequence joins TRBV7-9 and TRBJ2-3; a weak D match, TRBD1 (6 bases). V shed 6 bases and J shed 0 bases, with 10 bases lying between them. CDR1 is SEHNR, CDR2 FQNEAQ, per germline (reference sequence). The CDR3 spans 14 residues. This CDR3 reads CASRGQLSTDTQYL. Written as DNA, the CDR3 is TGTGCCAGCAGAGGACAGCTAAGCACAGATACGCAGTATTTA.

This clonotype was seen repeatedly, ten times or more. The chain couples TRBV20-1 to TRBJ2-3, with 10 bases lining up with TRBD2. CDR1 is DFQATT, CDR2 SNEGSKA, per germline (reference sequence). V was clipped by 5 bases and J by 5 bases; unmatched bases: 10. There are 15 residues in the CDR3. The CDR3 here is CSAGDLAGVGDTQYF. The CDR3 region has the DNA TGCAGTGCTGGGGATCTAGCGGGGGTAGGAGATACGCAGTATTTT.

This clonotype was picked up many times. The chain combines TRBV4-2 with TRBJ1-1; D may be TRBD1 (6 bases). The CDR3 has 15 amino acids. Trimming shortened V by 1 base and J by 4 bases, and 13 bases separated the two germline ends. Per the germline V gene, CDR1 is LGHNA and CDR2 is YNFKEQ. The chain's CDR3 is CASSQVHRAGTEAFF. DNA for the CDR3: TGTGCCAGCAGCCAAGTTCACAGGGCAGGCACTGAAGCTTTCTTT.

This clonotype was observed at least ten times. This chain joins TRBV4-2 and TRBJ2-1; D is ambiguous. The CDR3 totals 13 residues. Trimming took 2 bases from V and 7 from J, leaving 9 bases between them. CDR1 LGHNA and CDR2 YNFKEQ come from the germline V gene. CDR3 sequence reads: CASSQLVLNEQFF. In DNA form, the CDR3 reads TGTGCCAGCAGCCAATTGGTTTTGAATGAGCAGTTCTTC.

This clonotype turned up a few times. This chain uses TRBV7-9 with TRBJ2-4; perhaps TRBD1 as D (6 bases). The CDR3 runs to 17 residues. The germline V gene encodes CDR1 SEHNR and CDR2 FQNEAQ (reference sequence). Between the trimmed V and J ends, which lost 5 bases and 0 bases, there was a span of 17 bases. CDR3 amino acids: CASSKARQVQAKNIQYF. In nucleotides, the CDR3 is TGTGCCAGCAGCAAAGCTCGACAGGTTCAAGCCAAAAACATTCAGTACTTC.

This clonotype was seen repeatedly, ten times or more. One end of the junction varies from germline; a read error may be responsible. The V and J genes are TRBV7-7 and TRBJ2-6; D is ambiguous. Germline loops: CDR1 SSHAT, CDR2 FNYEAQ (reference sequence). The CDR3 contains 17 residues. CDR3 region: CASSDRLGHSGANVLTF. In DNA, the CDR3 is TGTGCTAGCAGCGACCGTTTGGGTCATTCTGGGGCCAACGTCCTGACTTTC.

This clonotype was seen only a few times. The J gene is TRBJ2-7, the V gene TRBV10-3; perhaps TRBD1 as D (6 bases). The length of the CDR3 is 14 residues. Trimming stripped 9 bases from V and 1 base from J, with 16 bases between. Germline CDR1 ENHRY, CDR2 SYGVKD. This CDR3 is CAIGSWTESYEQYF. CDR3 coding DNA: TGTGCCATAGGTAGTTGGACAGAGTCCTACGAGCAGTACTTC.

This clonotype was recorded many times. This chain's CDR3 is CASSLWTSGQETQYF. In nucleotides, the CDR3 is TGTGCCAGCAGTTTATGGACTAGCGGGCAAGAGACCCAGTACTTC. This sequence joins TRBV28 and TRBJ2-5, with TRBD2 matching over 10 bases. The CDR3 length is 15 residues. Germline CDR1 MDHEN, CDR2 SYDVKM. The ends lost 0 bases at V and 2 bases at J; junction bases unmatched: 0. The entire variable domain, with the rest obtained from reference TRBV28 and TRBJ2-5, is as follows: DVKVTQSSRYLVKRTGEKVFLECVQDMDHENMFWYRQDPGLGLRLIYFSYDVKMKEKGDIPEGYSVSREKKERFSLILESASTNQTSMYLCASSLWTSGQETQYFGPGTRLLVL.

A few counts support this clonotype. The DNA for the CDR3 is TGTGCTAGTTCTAGCGGGAGTGATGAGCAGTTCTTC. Translating gives CASSSGSDEQFF. The chain couples TRBV12-5 to TRBJ2-1; TRBD2 agrees at 10 bases. The CDR3 covers 12 residues. Trimming removed 8 bases from V and 8 bases from J; junction bases left unmatched: 3. Germline V gene data show CDR1 as LGHNT and CDR2 as FRNRAP. Based on the CDR3 plus reference TRBV12-5 and TRBJ2-1, the full variable domain is DARVTQTPRHKVTEMGQEVTMRCQPILGHNTVFWYRQTMMQGLELLAYFRNRAPLDDSGMPKDRFSAEMPDATLATLKIQPSEPRDSAVYFCASSSGSDEQFFGPGTRLTVL.

The chain is built from TRBV5-4 and TRBJ2-3; 12 positions match TRBD2. The CDR3 runs to 15 residues. Germline CDR1 is SGHNT and CDR2 is YYREEE (reference sequence). Losses at the gene ends were 4 bases for V and 6 bases for J; bases not matched to a gene: 6. CDR3 sequence reads: CASSSLAGGQDTQYF. In nucleotides, the CDR3 is TGTGCCAGCAGCAGTCTAGCGGGGGGGCAGGATACGCAGTATTTT.

This clonotype was observed at least ten times. The J gene is TRBJ2-7, the V gene TRBV20-1, with TRBD2 matching 11 bases. Germline CDR1 and CDR2: DFQATT and SNEGSKA (reference sequence). This CDR3 region has 15 residues. With 0 bases clipped from V and 0 bases from J, the junction kept 1 base outside the gene matches. The CDR3 DNA reads as TGCAGTGCTAGAGATGGACTAGCGGGCTCCTACGAGCAGTACTTC. This translates into CSARDGLAGSYEQYF.

This clonotype was recorded many times. This chain uses TRBV5-6 with TRBJ2-1; 7 bases line up with TRBD2. Germline V CDR1 and CDR2: SGHDT, YYEEEE. V gave up 1 base and J gave up 3 bases; unmatched junction bases: 4. The CDR3 totals 15 residues. DNA for the CDR3: TGTGCCAGCAGCTTGTGGGGAGGGGTCTACAATGAGCAGTTCTTC. Encoded protein: CASSLWGGVYNEQFF.